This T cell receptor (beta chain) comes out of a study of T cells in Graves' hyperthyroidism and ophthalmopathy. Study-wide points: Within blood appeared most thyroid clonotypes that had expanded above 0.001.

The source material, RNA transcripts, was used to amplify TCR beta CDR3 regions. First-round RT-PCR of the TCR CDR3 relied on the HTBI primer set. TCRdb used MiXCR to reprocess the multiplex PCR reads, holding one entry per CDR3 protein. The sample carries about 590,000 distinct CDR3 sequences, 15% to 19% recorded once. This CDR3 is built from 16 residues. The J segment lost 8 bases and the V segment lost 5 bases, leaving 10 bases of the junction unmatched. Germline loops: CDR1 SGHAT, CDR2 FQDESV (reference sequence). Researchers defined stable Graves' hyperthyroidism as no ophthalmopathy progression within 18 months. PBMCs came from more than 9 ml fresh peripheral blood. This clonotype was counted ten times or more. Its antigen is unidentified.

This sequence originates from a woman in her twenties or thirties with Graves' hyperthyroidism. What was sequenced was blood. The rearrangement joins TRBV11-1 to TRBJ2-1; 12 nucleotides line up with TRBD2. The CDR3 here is CASSPRTSGKVYEQFF. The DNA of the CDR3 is TGTGCCAGCAGCCCGCGGACTAGCGGGAAGGTCTATGAGCAGTTCTTC.